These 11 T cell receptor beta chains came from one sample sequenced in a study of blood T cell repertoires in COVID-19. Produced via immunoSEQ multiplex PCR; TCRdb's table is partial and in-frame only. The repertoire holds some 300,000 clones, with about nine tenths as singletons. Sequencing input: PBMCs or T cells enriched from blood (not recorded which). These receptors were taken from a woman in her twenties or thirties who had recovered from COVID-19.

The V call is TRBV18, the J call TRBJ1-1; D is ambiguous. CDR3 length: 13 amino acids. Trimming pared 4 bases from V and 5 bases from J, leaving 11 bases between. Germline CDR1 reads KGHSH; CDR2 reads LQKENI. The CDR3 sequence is CASSLYSSTEAFF. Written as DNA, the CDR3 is TGTGCCAGCTCACTCTACAGTTCAACTGAAGCTTTCTTT.

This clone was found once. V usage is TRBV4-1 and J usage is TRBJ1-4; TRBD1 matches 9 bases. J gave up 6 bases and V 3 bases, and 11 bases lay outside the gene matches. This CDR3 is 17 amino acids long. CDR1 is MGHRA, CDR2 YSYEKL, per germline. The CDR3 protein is CASSQSFGQGWDEKLFF. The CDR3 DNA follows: TGCGCCAGCAGCCAGTCTTTCGGACAGGGGTGGGATGAAAAACTGTTTTTT.

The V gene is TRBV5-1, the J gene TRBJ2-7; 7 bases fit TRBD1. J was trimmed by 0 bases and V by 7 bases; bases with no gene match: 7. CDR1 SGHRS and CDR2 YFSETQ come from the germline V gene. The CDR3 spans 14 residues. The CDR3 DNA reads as TGCGCCAGCCGAAGACAGGGAATCTCCTACGAGCAGTACTTC. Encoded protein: CASRRQGISYEQYF.

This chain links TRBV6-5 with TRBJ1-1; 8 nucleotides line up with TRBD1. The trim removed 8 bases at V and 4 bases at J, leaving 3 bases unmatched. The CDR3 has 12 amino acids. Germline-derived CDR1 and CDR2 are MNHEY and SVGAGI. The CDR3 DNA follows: TGTGCCAGCGAAACAGGGGGCACTGAAGCTTTCTTT. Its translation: CASETGGTEAFF.

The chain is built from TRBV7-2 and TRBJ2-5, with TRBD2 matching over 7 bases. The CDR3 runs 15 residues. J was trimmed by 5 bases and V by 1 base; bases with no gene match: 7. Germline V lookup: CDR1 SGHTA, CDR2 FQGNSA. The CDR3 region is CASSLVAGEVETQYF. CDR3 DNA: TGTGCCAGCAGCTTAGTTGCGGGAGAGGTGGAGACCCAGTACTTC.

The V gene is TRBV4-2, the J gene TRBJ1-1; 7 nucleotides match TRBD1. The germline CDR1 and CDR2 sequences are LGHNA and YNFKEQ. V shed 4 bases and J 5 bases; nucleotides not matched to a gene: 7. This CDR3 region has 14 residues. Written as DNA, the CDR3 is TGTGCCAGCAGCCCGCACAGGGGAGAAACTGAAGCTTTCTTT. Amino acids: CASSPHRGETEAFF.

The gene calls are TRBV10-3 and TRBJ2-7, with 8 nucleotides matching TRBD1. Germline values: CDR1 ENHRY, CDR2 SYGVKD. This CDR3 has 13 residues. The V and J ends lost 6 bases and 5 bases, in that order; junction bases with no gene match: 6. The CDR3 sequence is CAISADRAHEQYF. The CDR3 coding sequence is TGTGCCATCAGCGCGGACAGGGCCCACGAGCAGTACTTC.

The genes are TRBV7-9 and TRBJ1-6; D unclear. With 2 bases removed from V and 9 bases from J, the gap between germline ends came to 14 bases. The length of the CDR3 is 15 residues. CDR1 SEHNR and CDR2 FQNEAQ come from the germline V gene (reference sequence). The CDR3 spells CASSLTASFPSPLHF. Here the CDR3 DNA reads TGTGCCAGCAGCTTAACAGCATCTTTTCCTTCACCCCTCCACTTT. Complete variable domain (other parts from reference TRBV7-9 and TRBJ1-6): DTGVSQNPRHKITKRGQNVTFRCDPISEHNRLYWYRQTLGQGPEFLTYFQNEAQLEKSRLLSDRFSAERPKGSFSTLEIQRTEQGDSAMYLCASSLTASFPSPLHFGNGTRLTVT.

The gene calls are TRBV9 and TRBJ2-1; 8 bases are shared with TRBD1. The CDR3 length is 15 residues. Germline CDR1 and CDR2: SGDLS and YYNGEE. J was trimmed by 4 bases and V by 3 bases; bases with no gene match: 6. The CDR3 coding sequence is TGTGCCAGCAGCGAGGGGACAGGCGATTACAATGAGCAGTTCTTC. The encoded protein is CASSEGTGDYNEQFF.

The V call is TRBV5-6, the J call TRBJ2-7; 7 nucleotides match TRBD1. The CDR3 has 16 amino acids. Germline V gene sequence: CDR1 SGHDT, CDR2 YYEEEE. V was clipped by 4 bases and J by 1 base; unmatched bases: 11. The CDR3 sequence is CASSHKSRGFSYEQYF. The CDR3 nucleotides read TGTGCCAGCAGCCATAAGAGCAGGGGGTTTTCCTACGAGCAGTACTTC.

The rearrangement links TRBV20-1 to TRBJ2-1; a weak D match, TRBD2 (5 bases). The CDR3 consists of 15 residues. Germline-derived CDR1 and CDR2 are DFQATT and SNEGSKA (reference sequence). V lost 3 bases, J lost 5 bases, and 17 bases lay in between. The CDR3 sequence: CSASVWRVRDNEQFF. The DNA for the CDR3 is TGCAGTGCTAGTGTATGGCGGGTTAGAGACAATGAGCAGTTCTTC.